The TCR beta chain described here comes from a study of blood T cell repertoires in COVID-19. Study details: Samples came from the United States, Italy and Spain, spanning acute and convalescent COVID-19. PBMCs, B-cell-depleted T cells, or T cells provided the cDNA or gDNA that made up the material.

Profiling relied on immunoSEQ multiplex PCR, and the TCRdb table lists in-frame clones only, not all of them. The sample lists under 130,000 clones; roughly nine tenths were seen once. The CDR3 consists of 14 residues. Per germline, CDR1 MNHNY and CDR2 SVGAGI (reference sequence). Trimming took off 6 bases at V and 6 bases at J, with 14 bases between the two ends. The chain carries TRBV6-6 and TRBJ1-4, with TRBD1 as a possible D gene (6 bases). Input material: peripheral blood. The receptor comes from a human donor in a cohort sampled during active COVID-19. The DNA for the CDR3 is TGTGCCAGCAGGTGGACAGTCGTGGATGAAAAACTGTTTTTT. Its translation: CASRWTVVDEKLFF.